This TCR beta chain was identified during a study of T cell changes during pregnancy in multiple sclerosis. Profiling relied on immunoSEQ multiplex PCR, and the TCRdb table lists in-frame clones only, not all of them. The sample has approximately 60,000 clones, roughly 93% seen once; the top ten hold 1.3%. Germline V gene sequence: CDR1 MNHNS, CDR2 SASEGT. This CDR3 has 14 amino acids. Trimming cost V 5 bases and J 10 bases, with 15 bases left between them. This specimen consisted of peripheral blood, obtained in the second trimester of pregnancy. The J gene is TRBJ1-6, the V gene TRBV6-1, with D possibly being TRBD1 (5 bases). The origin of this receptor is a female donor with multiple sclerosis, enrolled in a pregnancy study. The CDR3 loop reads CASSTTGGYSPLHF. CDR3 DNA sequence: TGTGCCAGCAGTACCACGGGGGGGTACTCACCCCTCCACTTT.